Detailed here is one T cell receptor (beta chain). The antigen it recognizes is unknown. No base qualities exist here, and no much larger clone lies one base off it. The CDR1 and CDR2 encoded by the germline V gene are SGHTA and FQGNSA. Measured from the cysteine to the phenylalanine, the CDR3 is 17 residues long. Only the CDR3 part of the read is kept: 51 bases, read in frame from the first base. V loses 5 bases at its end and J loses 0 bases; junction bases beyond the gene matches: 7. The sample is drawn from a study of radiotherapy plus CTLA-4 blockade in lung cancer (dated by TCRdb to the late 2010s). Notes on the research overall: Among enrolled patients, 15% to 20% had an objective response and 25% to 35% reached disease control.

Study-wide conclusions, independent of this receptor: After treatment with radiotherapy and ipilimumab, TCR clones that originated in tumors expanded in peripheral blood. Early dynamic changes in blood T cell clones, together with increased serum interferon-beta after radiation, were reported as the strongest predictors of response.

Focal radiation therapy combined with CTLA-4 blockade (ipilimumab) was tested in patients with chemo-refractory metastatic non-small-cell lung cancer. The library was made by the immunoSEQ multiplex PCR assay. As stored in TCRdb, this immuneACCESS dataset retains in-frame rearrangements with V and J assigned. A fraction of the clones does not appear; measured against another copy, unresolved V genes explain less than half of the discrepancy, and the remainder lacks a known reason. The sample includes 84,000 or so clones, with about four fifths observed a single time. Roughly 15% of the sample is taken by the ten largest.

The material sequenced was peripheral blood, taken from a patient treated with radiotherapy plus ipilimumab. The rearranged segments are TRBV7-2 and TRBJ2-2, with 9 bases in between that match TRBD1. The clonotype comes from a human donor with non-small cell lung cancer that progressed on radiotherapy plus ipilimumab. CDR3 loop: CASSPMTGGANTGELFF. The sequenced DNA is TGTGCCAGCAGCCCCATGACAGGGGGTGCGAACACCGGGGAGCTGTTTTTT.